This T cell receptor (beta chain) was identified during a study of OX40 agonist ivuxolimab in advanced cancers. This clone was observed once. Assay: immunoSEQ multiplex PCR; the TCRdb copy retains only in-frame clones and omits some. Here the sample spans 20,000 or so clones, 80% to 85% being singletons. The CDR3 covers 15 residues. In germline, CDR1 is LNHDA, CDR2 SQIVND (reference sequence). V shed 7 bases and J 3 bases; nucleotides not matched to a gene: 7. The chain links TRBV19 to TRBJ1-5; 9 bases agree with TRBD1. The source was CD4+ or CD8+ T cells sorted from blood, collected in a trial of the OX40 agonist ivuxolimab. The TCR sequence derives from an adult with an advanced solid tumor such as melanoma, head and neck, liver or kidney cancer. For the CDR3, the DNA is TGTGCCAGTACTACAGGGGGCTGGATCAATCAGCCCCAGCATTTT. As protein: CASTTGGWINQPQHF.